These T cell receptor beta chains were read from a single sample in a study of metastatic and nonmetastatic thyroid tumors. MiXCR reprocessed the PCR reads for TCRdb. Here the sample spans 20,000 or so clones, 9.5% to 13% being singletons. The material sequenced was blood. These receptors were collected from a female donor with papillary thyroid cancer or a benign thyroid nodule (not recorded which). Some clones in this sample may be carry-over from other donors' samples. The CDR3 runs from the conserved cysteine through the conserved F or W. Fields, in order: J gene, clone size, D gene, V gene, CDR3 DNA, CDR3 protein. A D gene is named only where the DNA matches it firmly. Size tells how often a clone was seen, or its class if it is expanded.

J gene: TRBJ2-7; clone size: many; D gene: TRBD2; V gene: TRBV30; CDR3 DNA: TGTGCCTGGAGTCCTGGGGGGGTCGGGTCCTACGAGCAGTACTTC; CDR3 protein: CAWSPGGVGSYEQYF
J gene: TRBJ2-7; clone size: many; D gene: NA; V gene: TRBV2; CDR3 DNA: TGTGCCAGCAGTGTATCGGACTTCGAGCAGTACTTC; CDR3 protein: CASSVSDFEQYF
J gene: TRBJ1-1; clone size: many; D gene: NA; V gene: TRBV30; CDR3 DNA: TGTGCCTGGAGTGTAGGATCGGAAGCTTTCTTT; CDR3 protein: CAWSVGSEAFF
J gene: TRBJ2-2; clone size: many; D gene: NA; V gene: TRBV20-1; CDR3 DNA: TGCAGTGCTAGATGGGTGAACACCGGGGAGCTGTTTTTT; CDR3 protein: CSARWVNTGELFF
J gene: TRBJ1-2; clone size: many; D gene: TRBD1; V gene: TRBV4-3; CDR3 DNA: TGCGCCAGCAGCCAAGAAGCCTACAGGGGGAGTAATGGCTACACCTTC; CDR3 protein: CASSQEAYRGSNGYTF
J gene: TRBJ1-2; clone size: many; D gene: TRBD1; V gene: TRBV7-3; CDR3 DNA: TGTGCCAGCAGCTCGCCGGGATCGGTGTCAGGGGGTGCGCTTTATGGCTACACCTTC; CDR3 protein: CASSSPGSVSGGALYGYTF
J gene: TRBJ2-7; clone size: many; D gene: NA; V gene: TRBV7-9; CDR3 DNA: TGTGCCAGCAGCTTATCGTACGAGCAGTACTTC; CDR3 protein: CASSLSYEQYF
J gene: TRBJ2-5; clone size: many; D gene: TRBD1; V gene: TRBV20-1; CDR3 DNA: TGCAGTGCTTCGACAGGGAAGGTCGAGACCCAGTACTTC; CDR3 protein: CSASTGKVETQYF
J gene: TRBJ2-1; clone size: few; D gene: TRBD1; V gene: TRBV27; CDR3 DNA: TGTGCCAGCAGCTCTAAATCCGGGACAGGGAACCGCAATGAGCAGTTCTTC; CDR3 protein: CASSSKSGTGNRNEQFF
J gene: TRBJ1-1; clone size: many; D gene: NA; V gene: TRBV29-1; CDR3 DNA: TGCAGCGTTGAGCGGGGAGTAGAAGCTTTCTTT; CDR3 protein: CSVERGVEAFF
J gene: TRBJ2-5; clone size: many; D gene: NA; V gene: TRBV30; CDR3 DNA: TGTGCCTGGAGTGCTTGGAGGGGAGAGACCCAGTACTTC; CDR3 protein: CAWSAWRGETQYF
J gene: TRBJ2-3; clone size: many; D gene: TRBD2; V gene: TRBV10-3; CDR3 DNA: TGTGCCATCAGTGCAGCGGGAGGGGCAGATACGCAGTATTTT; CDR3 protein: CAISAAGGADTQYF
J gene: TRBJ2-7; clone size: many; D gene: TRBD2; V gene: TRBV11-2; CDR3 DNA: TGTGCCAGCAGCTCCCGGTCTAGCGGGAGTACCTACGAGCAGTACTTC; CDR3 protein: CASSSRSSGSTYEQYF
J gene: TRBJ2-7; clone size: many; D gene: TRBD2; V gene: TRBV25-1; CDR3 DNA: TGTGCCACCGGAACTAGCGGGAGAACCGACGAGCAGTACTTC; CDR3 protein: CATGTSGRTDEQYF
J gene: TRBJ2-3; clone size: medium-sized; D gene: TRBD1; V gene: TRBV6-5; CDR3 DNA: TGTGCCAGCAGTTTCATCGTCGGGACAGGGGGCACAGATACGCAGTATTTT; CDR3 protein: CASSFIVGTGGTDTQYF
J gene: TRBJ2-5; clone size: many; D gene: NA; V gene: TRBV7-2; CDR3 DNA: TGTGCCAGCATCTCGGCGGGGGCCAGAGAGACCCAGTACTTC; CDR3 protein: CASISAGARETQYF
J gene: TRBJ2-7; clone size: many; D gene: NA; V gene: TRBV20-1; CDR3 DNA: TGCAGTGCCCGTAAGACCCGAACAATCTCCTACGAGCAGTACTTC; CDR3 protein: CSARKTRTISYEQYF
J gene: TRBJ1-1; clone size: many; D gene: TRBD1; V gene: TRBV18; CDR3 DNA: TGTGCCAGCTCCCCAGGACAGGGGAACACTGAAGCTTTCTTT; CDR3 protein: CASSPGQGNTEAFF
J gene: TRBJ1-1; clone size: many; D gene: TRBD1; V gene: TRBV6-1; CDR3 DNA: TGTGCCAGCAGTCATGGACAGGGACGTTCTGAAGCTTTCTTT; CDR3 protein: CASSHGQGRSEAFF
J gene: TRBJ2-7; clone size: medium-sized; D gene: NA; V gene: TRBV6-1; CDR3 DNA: TGTGCCAGCAGTGACAGGGGCGAGCAGTACTTC; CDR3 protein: CASSDRGEQYF
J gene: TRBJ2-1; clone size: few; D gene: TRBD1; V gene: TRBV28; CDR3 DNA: TGTGCCAGCAGTATCAGGACAGGGGCATACAATGAGCAGTTCTTC; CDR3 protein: CASSIRTGAYNEQFF
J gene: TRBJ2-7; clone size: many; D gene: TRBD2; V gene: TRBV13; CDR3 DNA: TGTGCCAGCAGCTTAGAGGTTAGCGGGACCTACGAGCAGTACTTC; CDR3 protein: CASSLEVSGTYEQYF
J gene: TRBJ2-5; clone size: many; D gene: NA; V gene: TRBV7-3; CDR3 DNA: TGTGCCAGCAGCTCCCTTGGTAGGGAGACCCAGTACTTC; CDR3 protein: CASSSLGRETQYF
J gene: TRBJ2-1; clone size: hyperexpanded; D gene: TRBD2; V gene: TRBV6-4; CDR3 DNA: TGTGCCAGCAGTGACGGGACTAGCGCTGACTACAATGAGCAGTTCTTC; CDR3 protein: CASSDGTSADYNEQFF